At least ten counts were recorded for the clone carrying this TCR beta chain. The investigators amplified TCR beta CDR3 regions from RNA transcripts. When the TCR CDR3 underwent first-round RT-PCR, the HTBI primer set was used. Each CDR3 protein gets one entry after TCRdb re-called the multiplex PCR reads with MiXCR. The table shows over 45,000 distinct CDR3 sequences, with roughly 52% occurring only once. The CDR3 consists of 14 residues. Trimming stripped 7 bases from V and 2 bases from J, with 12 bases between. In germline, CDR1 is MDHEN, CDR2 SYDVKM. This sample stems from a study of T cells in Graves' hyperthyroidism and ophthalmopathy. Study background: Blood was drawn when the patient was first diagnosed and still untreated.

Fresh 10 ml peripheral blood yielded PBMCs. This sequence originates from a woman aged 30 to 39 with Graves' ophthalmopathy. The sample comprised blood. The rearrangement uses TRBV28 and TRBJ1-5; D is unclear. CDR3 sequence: CASIWRRGNQPQHF. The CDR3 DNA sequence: TGTGCCAGCATATGGCGGAGGGGCAATCAGCCCCAGCATTTT.